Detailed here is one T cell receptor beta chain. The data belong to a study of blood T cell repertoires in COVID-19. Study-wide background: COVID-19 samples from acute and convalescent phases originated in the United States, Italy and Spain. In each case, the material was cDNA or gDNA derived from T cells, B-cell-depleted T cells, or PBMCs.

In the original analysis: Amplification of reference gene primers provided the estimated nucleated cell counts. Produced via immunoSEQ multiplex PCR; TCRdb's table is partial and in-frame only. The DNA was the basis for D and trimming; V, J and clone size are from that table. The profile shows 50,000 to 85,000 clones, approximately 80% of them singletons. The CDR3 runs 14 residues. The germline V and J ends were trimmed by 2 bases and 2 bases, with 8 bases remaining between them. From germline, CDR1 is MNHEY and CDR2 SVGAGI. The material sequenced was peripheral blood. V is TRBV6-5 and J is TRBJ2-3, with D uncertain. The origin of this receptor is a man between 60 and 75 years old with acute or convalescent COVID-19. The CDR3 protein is CASSYGSYTDTQYF. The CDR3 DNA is TGTGCCAGCAGTTACGGTAGCTACACAGATACGCAGTATTTT.